Below are 28 T cell receptor beta chains sequenced from a single sample in a study of shared clonotypes between healthy human individuals. The method was immunoSEQ multiplex PCR; TCRdb's version includes in-frame clones alone and lacks a portion of them. The sample records 950,000 to 1,200,000 clones, roughly 77% being singletons. Sequencing was performed on memory CD4+ T cells from PBMCs. Subset here: CD45RA-negative fraction. These TCRs come from a man aged 18-30 years in good health. Some clones in this sample may be carry-over from other donors' samples.

This rearrangement joins TRBV7-6 to TRBJ2-7, with TRBD2 as a possible D gene (6 bases). Per germline, CDR1 SGHVS and CDR2 FNYEAQ. The CDR3 contains 16 residues. Deletions cut 2 bases from V and 0 bases from J, with 14 bases between. The CDR3 loop reads CASSLYTGESSYEQYF. Here the CDR3 DNA reads TGTGCCAGCAGCTTATATACGGGAGAGAGCTCCTACGAGCAGTACTTC.

The J gene is TRBJ2-1, the V gene TRBV5-1, with D uncertain. Trimming pared 2 bases from V and 5 bases from J, leaving 14 bases between. The CDR3 totals 15 residues. Germline values: CDR1 SGHRS, CDR2 YFSETQ. The CDR3 is CASSFSGSRNNEQFF. DNA of the CDR3: TGCGCCAGCAGCTTTTCTGGGTCCCGGAACAATGAGCAGTTCTTC.

The CDR3 nucleotides are TGTGCCAGCAGTACCGGGACAGGGAGCACAGATACGCAGTATTTT. The encoded protein is CASSTGTGSTDTQYF. V and J are TRBV6-1 and TRBJ2-3; 9 bases align to TRBD1. CDR1 MNHNS and CDR2 SASEGT come from the germline V gene. V trimming: 5 bases; J trimming: 0 bases; junction bases outside the gene matches: 3. There are 15 residues in the CDR3.

The rearrangement joins TRBV11-2 to TRBJ2-7; D possibly corresponds to TRBD1 (6 bases). The CDR3 has 16 residues. The ends were cut back, 5 bases at V and 1 base at J, with 18 bases in the middle. The germline V gene has CDR1 SGHAT and CDR2 FQNNGV. The DNA of the CDR3 is TGTGCCAGCAGCCCAGGTAGGGGGTCCGGGTCCTACGAGCAGTACTTC. Its protein is CASSPGRGSGSYEQYF.

This clone was seen at least ten times. This chain joins TRBV7-9 and TRBJ1-3; D gene ambiguous. Trimming cost V 0 bases and J 4 bases, with 1 base left between them. The CDR3 runs 12 residues. Germline CDR1 reads SEHNR; CDR2 reads FQNEAQ (reference sequence). CDR3 sequence reads: CASSLAGNTIYF. CDR3 DNA sequence: TGTGCCAGCAGCTTAGCAGGAAACACCATATATTTT.

The chain uses TRBV5-6 and TRBJ2-1; 11 bases fit TRBD2. The CDR3 contains 15 residues. Germline CDR1 reads SGHDT; CDR2 reads YYEEEE. The V segment lost 0 bases and the J segment 10 bases; nucleotides outside the gene matches: 6. CDR3 loop: CASSLAVGLAEEQFF. Here the CDR3 DNA reads TGTGCCAGCAGCTTGGCCGTGGGACTAGCGGAAGAGCAGTTCTTC.

This rearrangement joins TRBV28 to TRBJ1-3, with 7 bases matching TRBD1. Per germline, CDR1 MDHEN and CDR2 SYDVKM. The V segment lost 11 bases and the J segment 6 bases; nucleotides outside the gene matches: 10. This CDR3 comprises 13 residues. As DNA, the CDR3 is TGTGCCGGACAGGTCGGTTTGGTAAACACCATATATTTT. It encodes CAGQVGLVNTIYF.

Details on this clone: This sequence is one base from a far larger clone and is likely a read error. This chain connects TRBV6-1 to TRBJ1-3, with unresolved D. V was clipped by 7 bases and J by 0 bases, with 4 bases between them. The CDR3 contains 12 residues. Germline V CDR1 and CDR2: MNHNS, SASEGT. This CDR3 is CASTDSGNTIYF. The CDR3 nucleotides are TGTGCCAGCACCGACTCTGGAAACACCATATATTTT.

The chain recombines TRBV5-1 with TRBJ2-5; D uncertain. The CDR3 runs to 15 residues. Trimming cost V 4 bases and J 2 bases, with 15 bases left between them. Looked up from germline, CDR1 is SGHRS and CDR2 is YFSETQ. This chain's CDR3 is CASSARIASQETQYF. The CDR3 nucleotides read TGCGCCAGCAGCGCCCGGATCGCGTCTCAAGAGACCCAGTACTTC.

This clone has only one observation. The chain links TRBV5-1 to TRBJ2-2; D is perhaps TRBD2 (6 bases). This CDR3 is 15 amino acids long. Germline V lookup: CDR1 SGHRS, CDR2 YFSETQ. Trimming took off 4 bases at V and 6 bases at J, with 16 bases between the two ends. The CDR3 DNA reads TGCGCCAGCAGCGCGGGACTCACATATGCCGGGGAGCTGTTTTTT. This gives the protein CASSAGLTYAGELFF. Full variable domain (rest looked up from reference TRBV5-1 and TRBJ2-2): KAGVTQTPRYLIKTRGQQVTLSCSPISGHRSVSWYQQTPGQGLQFLFEYFSETQRNKGNFPGRFSGRQFSNSRSEMNVSTLELGDSALYLCASSAGLTYAGELFFGEGSRLTVL.

V and J are TRBV6-6 and TRBJ1-5, with D unclear. The CDR3 has 15 amino acids. Germline V gene sequence: CDR1 MNHNY, CDR2 SVGAGI (reference sequence). V lost 6 bases and J 6 bases, leaving 18 bases between the germline ends. In DNA form, the CDR3 reads TGTGCCAGCAGCCTACCTTCTTGGGGTGGTCAGCCCCAGCATTTT. Its protein is CASSLPSWGGQPQHF.

V and J are TRBV19 and TRBJ2-7, with D possibly TRBD2 on 5 matching bases. This CDR3 comprises 13 residues. Trimming cost V 3 bases and J 7 bases, with 13 bases left between them. Germline values: CDR1 LNHDA, CDR2 SQIVND (reference sequence). The DNA for the CDR3 is TGTGCCAGTAGTATTAATCAGCGGAGTGAGCAGTACTTC. It codes for CASSINQRSEQYF.

V and J are TRBV30 and TRBJ1-2; D uncertain. CDR3 length equals 13 residues. V lost 4 bases and J 7 bases, leaving 16 bases between the germline ends. Germline CDR1 GTSNPN, CDR2 SVGIG (reference sequence). CDR3 in amino acids: CAWNGRRGGGYTF. DNA for the CDR3: TGTGCCTGGAATGGACGCCGGGGTGGTGGCTACACCTTC.

The chain joins TRBV27 to TRBJ2-7; tentative D call: TRBD1 (6 bases). This CDR3 contains 16 residues. CDR1 MNHEY and CDR2 SMNVEV come from the germline V gene (reference sequence). V lost 5 bases, J lost 5 bases, and 22 bases lay in between. The CDR3 spells CASSTLRAQGIHEQYF. The DNA for the CDR3 is TGTGCCAGCAGTACCCTCCGGGCACAGGGAATACACGAGCAGTACTTC.

This chain connects TRBV7-6 to TRBJ2-3; possible D gene TRBD1, 6 bases. Germline loops: CDR1 SGHVS, CDR2 FNYEAQ. This CDR3 is 17 amino acids long. V dropped 3 bases and J dropped 1 base, with 17 bases sitting between them. CDR3 loop: CASSLDSVGGGTDTQYF. The DNA of the CDR3 is TGTGCCAGCAGCTTGGATTCGGTAGGGGGAGGCACAGATACGCAGTATTTT.

The chain combines TRBV5-1 with TRBJ1-1; D perhaps matches TRBD1 (6 bases). CDR1 and CDR2 from the germline V gene are SGHRS and YFSETQ. Trimming removed 4 bases from V and 1 base from J, with 14 bases in between. The CDR3 is made up of 15 amino acids. The CDR3 DNA is TGCGCCAGCAGCACCATCAGGGGTCCGAACACTGAAGCTTTCTTT. Encoded protein: CASSTIRGPNTEAFF.

Concerning this clone: Given a far larger clone just one base away, this is likely a sequencing read error. This chain links TRBV28 with TRBJ2-5, with 8 bases that match TRBD2. There are 11 residues in the CDR3. J was trimmed by 5 bases and V by 7 bases; bases with no gene match: 0. Germline-derived CDR1 and CDR2 are MDHEN and SYDVKM. This CDR3 is CASTGGETQYF. The CDR3 DNA is TGTGCCAGCACGGGGGGGGAGACCCAGTACTTC.

The rearrangement links TRBV4-3 to TRBJ1-2; D not certain. Looked up from germline, CDR1 is LGHNA and CDR2 is YSLEER. Trimming cost V 3 bases and J 2 bases, with 19 bases left between them. The CDR3 is 17 amino acids. This chain's CDR3 is CASSQGMGKGLNYGYTF. The CDR3 DNA reads as TGCGCCAGCAGCCAGGGAATGGGTAAGGGTCTGAACTATGGCTACACCTTC.

V is TRBV7-9 and J is TRBJ2-5, with 8 positions matching TRBD2. Per germline, CDR1 SEHNR and CDR2 FQNEAQ (reference sequence). J was trimmed by 4 bases and V by 2 bases; bases with no gene match: 0. The CDR3 is made up of 13 amino acids. In DNA, the CDR3 is TGTGCCAGCAGCTTACTAGCGGGAGAGACCCAGTACTTC. This gives the protein CASSLLAGETQYF.

V gene TRBV29-1 combines with J gene TRBJ2-3; 8 nucleotides agree with TRBD2. V shed 4 bases and J 0 bases; nucleotides not matched to a gene: 21. Germline CDR1 reads SQVTM; CDR2 reads ANQGSEA. The CDR3 consists of 20 residues. The CDR3 DNA is TGCAGCGTTGTACTCCCGGGAGGGTTATATAAAATCAATAGCACAGATACGCAGTATTTT. It codes for CSVVLPGGLYKINSTDTQYF.

This chain links TRBV7-9 with TRBJ2-1; weak D call: TRBD1 (6 bases). Germline V gene lookup returns CDR1 SEHNR and CDR2 FQNEAQ (reference sequence). The CDR3 spans 15 residues. Between the trimmed V and J ends, which lost 5 bases and 0 bases, there was a span of 11 bases. The CDR3 spells CASSKEGGSYNEQFF. Here the CDR3 DNA reads TGTGCCAGCAGCAAAGAAGGGGGCTCCTACAATGAGCAGTTCTTC.

The V call is TRBV28, the J call TRBJ1-2; possibly TRBD1 for D (6 bases). Trimming cost V 2 bases and J 2 bases, with 9 bases left between them. Germline loops: CDR1 MDHEN, CDR2 SYDVKM. The CDR3 consists of 14 residues. CDR3 coding DNA: TGTGCCAGCAGTTTAGTTGACAGGAACTATGGCTACACCTTC. Protein: CASSLVDRNYGYTF.

This clone was seen a single time. This chain connects TRBV28 to TRBJ2-7, with D uncertain. Germline V CDR1 and CDR2: MDHEN, SYDVKM. The CDR3 runs to 14 residues. Trimming left V 8 bases short and J 0 bases short, with 14 bases between. The CDR3 DNA reads as TGTGCCAGCGGCACATTTGAAAGCTCCTACGAGCAGTACTTC. Encoded protein: CASGTFESSYEQYF.

The rearrangement uses TRBV5-1 and TRBJ2-7; maybe TRBD1 (5 bases). Germline CDR1 and CDR2: SGHRS and YFSETQ. V was clipped by 0 bases and J by 3 bases, with 10 bases between them. The CDR3 has 14 amino acids. In DNA, the CDR3 is TGCGCCAGCAGCTTGGTGTTGCAGGGCTACGAGCAGTACTTC. Protein product: CASSLVLQGYEQYF.

Notes on this clone: This may stem from a read error, because a much larger clone lies one nucleotide away. V gene TRBV6-5 combines with J gene TRBJ1-1; the D gene is possibly TRBD1 (5 bases). CDR1 MNHEY and CDR2 SVGAGI come from the germline V gene. Trimming removed 5 bases at V and 1 base at J, with 5 bases between. There are 12 residues in the CDR3. For the CDR3, the DNA is TGTGCCAGCAGTGGGGGGAACACTGAAGCTTTCTTT. Protein: CASSGGNTEAFF.

This clone has only a few counts. V gene TRBV28 combines with J gene TRBJ1-5; TRBD1 might be the D (6 bases). The CDR3 is 14 residues long. V was trimmed by 1 base and J by 5 bases, leaving 9 bases between them. Per germline, CDR1 MDHEN and CDR2 SYDVKM. The CDR3 nucleotides read TGTGCCAGCAGTTTATTGGGGACACATCAGCCCCAGCATTTT. Amino acid sequence: CASSLLGTHQPQHF. The full variable domain, with the rest looked up from reference TRBV28 and TRBJ1-5, is DVKVTQSSRYLVKRTGEKVFLECVQDMDHENMFWYRQDPGLGLRLIYFSYDVKMKEKGDIPEGYSVSREKKERFSLILESASTNQTSMYLCASSLLGTHQPQHFGDGTRLSIL.

J is TRBJ1-1 and V is TRBV7-9, with a weak D call TRBD1 (6 bases). V gave up 5 bases and J gave up 1 base, with 11 bases separating them. The germline V gene has CDR1 SEHNR and CDR2 FQNEAQ (reference sequence). CDR3 length equals 14 residues. The CDR3 spells CASSTLTGNTEAFF. The CDR3, as DNA: TGTGCCAGCAGCACCCTGACAGGGAACACTGAAGCTTTCTTT.

The chain recombines TRBV18 with TRBJ2-5; unclear D gene. In germline, CDR1 is KGHSH, CDR2 LQKENI. The germline V and J ends were trimmed by 2 bases and 4 bases, with 5 bases remaining between them. The CDR3 runs 12 residues. The CDR3 bases are TGTGCCAGCTCACCAAATGCAGAGACCCAGTACTTC. Its protein is CASSPNAETQYF. Variable domain in full (rest from reference TRBV18 and TRBJ2-5): NAGVMQNPRHLVRRRGQEARLRCSPMKGHSHVYWYRQLPEEGLKFMVYLQKENIIDESGMPKERFSAEFPKEGPSILRIQQVVRGDSAAYFCASSPNAETQYFGPGTRLLVL.